This T cell receptor (beta chain) was retrieved from a study of cytomegalovirus exposure and HLA in healthy donors. Notes on the study in general: In an earlier analysis, about 87% or about 30%: the productive usage of most TCR beta V segments. Follow-up analysis seemed to connect common viral pathogens with several of the most significant clusters identified. Likely technical artifact: a cluster of highly shared sequence variants.

Vbeta (60) and Jbeta (13) primers were used in the PCR. Repertoires were generated with immunoSEQ multiplex PCR, while TCRdb's copy carries only in-frame clones and drops some. The repertoire holds about 130,000 clones, with 75% to 90% as singletons. Turning to this clone: The antigen remains undetermined.

While unrecorded immune exposures were likely, the donors were nominally healthy when sampled. The ends lost 3 bases at V and 8 bases at J; junction bases unmatched: 4. Germline CDR1 is MNHEY and CDR2 is SVGAGI. There are 13 residues in the CDR3. The sample comprised PBMCs. This clonotype was obtained from a woman under 40 in good health and CMV-seropositive. V is TRBV6-5 and J is TRBJ2-1; 7 bases line up with TRBD2. The CDR3 loop reads CASSYWAGDEQFF. CDR3 nucleotides: TGTGCCAGCAGTTATTGGGCGGGGGATGAGCAGTTCTTC.